The 4 T cell receptor beta chains in this list originate from one sample, sequenced in a study of OX40 agonist ivuxolimab in advanced cancers. Repertoires were generated with immunoSEQ multiplex PCR, while TCRdb's copy carries only in-frame clones and drops some. The sample includes around 3,100 clones, over 70% of them seen just once. The sample was CD4+ or CD8+ T cells sorted from blood, taken in a trial of the OX40 agonist ivuxolimab. The receptors were gathered from an adult with an advanced solid tumor such as melanoma, head and neck, liver or kidney cancer.

The chain links TRBV19 to TRBJ2-1; D unclear. CDR3 length: 14 amino acids. V gave up 5 bases and J gave up 0 bases, with 8 bases separating them. Per the germline V gene, CDR1 is LNHDA and CDR2 is SQIVND (reference sequence). CDR3 residues: CASSPGFSYNEQFF. The CDR3 nucleotides read TGTGCCAGTAGTCCAGGTTTCTCCTACAATGAGCAGTTCTTC.

This clone was seen at least ten times. The chain employs TRBV5-1 and TRBJ1-2, with TRBD1 identical over 7 bases. The CDR3 loop spans 15 amino acids. With V trimmed by 4 bases and J by 2 bases, 8 bases remained unmatched. Germline V gene data show CDR1 as SGHRS and CDR2 as YFSETQ. The CDR3: CASSDPGQLNYGYTF. CDR3 nucleotides: TGCGCCAGCAGCGACCCGGGACAGCTGAACTATGGCTACACCTTC. Full variable domain (outside the CDR3, taken from reference TRBV5-1 and TRBJ1-2): KAGVTQTPRYLIKTRGQQVTLSCSPISGHRSVSWYQQTPGQGLQFLFEYFSETQRNKGNFPGRFSGRQFSNSRSEMNVSTLELGDSALYLCASSDPGQLNYGYTFGSGTRLTVV.

This rearrangement joins TRBV27 to TRBJ2-7, with D maybe TRBD1 (6 bases). V gave up 5 bases and J gave up 7 bases, with 18 bases separating them. Germline V CDR1 and CDR2: MNHEY, SMNVEV (reference sequence). The CDR3 spans 14 residues. The CDR3 loop reads CASSPADSSLEQYF. The CDR3, as DNA: TGTGCCAGCAGTCCCGCGGACAGCTCCTTAGAGCAGTACTTC.

The chain joins TRBV10-2 to TRBJ2-3, with D possibly matching TRBD2 (5 bases). Germline CDR1 WSHSY, CDR2 SAAADI. This CDR3 region has 13 residues. V lost 3 bases and J lost 7, with 11 bases in between. The CDR3 is CASSDEGLHTQYF. CDR3 in DNA: TGCGCCAGCAGTGACGAGGGTTTACATACGCAGTATTTT.